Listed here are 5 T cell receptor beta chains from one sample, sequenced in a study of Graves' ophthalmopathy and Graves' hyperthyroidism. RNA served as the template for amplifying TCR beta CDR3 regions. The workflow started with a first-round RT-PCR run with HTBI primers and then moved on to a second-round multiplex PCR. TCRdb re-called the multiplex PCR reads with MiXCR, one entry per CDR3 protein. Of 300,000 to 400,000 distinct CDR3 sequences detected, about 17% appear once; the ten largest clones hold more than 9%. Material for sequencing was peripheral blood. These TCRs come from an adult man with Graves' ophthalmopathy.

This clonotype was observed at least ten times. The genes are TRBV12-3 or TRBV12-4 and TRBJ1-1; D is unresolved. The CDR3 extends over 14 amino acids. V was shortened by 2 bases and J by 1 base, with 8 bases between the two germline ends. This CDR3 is CASSLTVPNTEAFF. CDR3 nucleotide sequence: TGTGCCAGCAGTTTAACCGTTCCGAACACTGAAGCTTTCTTT.

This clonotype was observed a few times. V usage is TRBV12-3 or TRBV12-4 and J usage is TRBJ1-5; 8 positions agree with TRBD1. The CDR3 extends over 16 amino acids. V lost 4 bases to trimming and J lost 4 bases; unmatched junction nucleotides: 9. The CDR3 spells CASSSRTTGDNQPQHF. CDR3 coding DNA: TGTGCCAGCAGTTCCCGCACGACAGGGGATAATCAGCCCCAGCATTTT.

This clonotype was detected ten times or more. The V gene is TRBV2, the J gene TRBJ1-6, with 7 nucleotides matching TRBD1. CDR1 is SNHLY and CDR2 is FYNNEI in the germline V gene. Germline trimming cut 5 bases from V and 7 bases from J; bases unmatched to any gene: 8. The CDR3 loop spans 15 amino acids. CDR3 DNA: TGTGCCAGCAGTTTGAAAACAGGGGTGAATTCACCCCTCCACTTT. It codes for CASSLKTGVNSPLHF. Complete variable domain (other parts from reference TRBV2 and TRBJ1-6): EPEVTQTPSHQVTQMGQEVILRCVPISNHLYFYWYRQILGQKVEFLVSFYNNEISEKSEIFDDQFSVERPDGSNFTLKIRSTKLEDSAMYFCASSLKTGVNSPLHFGNGTRLTVT.

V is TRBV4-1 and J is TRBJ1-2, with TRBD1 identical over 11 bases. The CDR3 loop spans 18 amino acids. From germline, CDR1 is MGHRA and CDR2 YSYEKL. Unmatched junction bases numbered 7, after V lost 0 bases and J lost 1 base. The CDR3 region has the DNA TGCGCCAGCAGCCAAGATGACGGACAGGGGGCTGTTAACTATGGCTACACCTTC. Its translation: CASSQDDGQGAVNYGYTF.

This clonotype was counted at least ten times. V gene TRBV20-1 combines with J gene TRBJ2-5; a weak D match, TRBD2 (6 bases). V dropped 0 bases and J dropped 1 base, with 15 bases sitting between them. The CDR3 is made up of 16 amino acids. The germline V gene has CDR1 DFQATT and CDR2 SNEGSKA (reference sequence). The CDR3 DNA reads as TGCAGTGCTAGAGATCGGCGACTAGTCGGCCAAGAGACCCAGTACTTC. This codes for CSARDRRLVGQETQYF.